This T cell receptor (beta chain) is from a study of T cells in women clearing cervical HPV infection. As for the study in general: Cases: HPV16-related CIN3 or worse on histology, 2 invasive cancers.

Trimming pared 3 bases from V and 3 bases from J, leaving 12 bases between. Germline V gene lookup returns CDR1 MNHNS and CDR2 SASEGT. The CDR3 has 15 amino acids. A word on this clone: Sequencing ends 3 residues short of the CDR3 end; the germline J gene provides the rest.

TCRdb keeps only in-frame clones here, not all; method: immunoSEQ multiplex PCR. Its listing shows roughly 13,000 clones. This clonotype was sampled from a woman between 18 and 75 years old with a cervical HPV16 infection that either progressed to CIN3+ or cleared (not recorded which). This rearrangement joins TRBV6-1 to TRBJ2-1, with D unresolved. Sequencing was carried out using blood buffy coat. The part of the CDR3 DNA that was read is TGTGCCAGCAGTGAGGGTGGCCAGCGCTACAATGAG. This encodes CASSEGGQRYNE. The full CDR3 protein is CASSEGGQRYNEQFF.